The 27 T cell receptor beta chains given below trace back to one sample, sequenced in a study of blood T cell repertoires in COVID-19. The protocol was immunoSEQ multiplex PCR, while the TCRdb copy is restricted to in-frame clones and leaves out a portion. The sample records tens of thousands of clones, approximately 90% being singletons. Source material: peripheral blood. Receptor source: a man aged 55 to 70 with acute or convalescent COVID-19.

J is TRBJ1-2 and V is TRBV25-1, with D possibly TRBD1 on 6 matching bases. This CDR3 contains 14 residues. Trimming stripped 4 bases from V and 2 bases from J, with 11 bases between. Germline assignment: CDR1 MGHDK and CDR2 SYGVNS. CDR3 amino acids: CASSVDSLNYGYTF. The CDR3 nucleotides are TGTGCCAGCAGTGTGGACAGTCTCAACTATGGCTACACCTTC.

The chain joins TRBV6-5 to TRBJ1-4; the match to TRBD1 covers 8 bases. The CDR3 is made up of 14 amino acids. V lost 4 bases and J lost 6; bases outside the gene matches: 4. Germline lookup yields CDR1 MNHEY and CDR2 SVGAGI. CDR3 sequence reads: CASSSGGADEKLFF. The DNA of the CDR3 is TGTGCCAGCAGTTCAGGGGGCGCGGATGAAAAACTGTTTTTT.

In its sample, this clone was seen a few times. The chain has TRBV6-2 or TRBV6-3 and TRBJ2-7; D unclear. The CDR3 has 12 amino acids. Germline CDR1 is MNHEY and CDR2 is SVGEGT. V lost 4 bases and J lost 6, with 10 bases in between. CDR3 sequence (DNA): TGTGCCAGCAGTTTATATCCCCCCGAGCAGTACTTC. Translating it yields CASSLYPPEQYF.

The V gene is TRBV9, the J gene TRBJ1-1, with D maybe TRBD1 (6 bases). Germline assignment: CDR1 SGDLS and CDR2 YYNGEE. The CDR3 consists of 14 residues. With 2 bases removed from V and 1 base from J, the gap between germline ends came to 9 bases. In DNA form, the CDR3 reads TGTGCCAGCAGCGTCGGACAGTGGAACACTGAAGCTTTCTTT. It specifies CASSVGQWNTEAFF.

The genes are TRBV6-2 or TRBV6-3 and TRBJ2-7; the D is unclear. The V end was cut by 2 bases, the J end by 2 bases, with 13 bases between. This CDR3 spans 15 amino acids. Germline lookup yields CDR1 MNHEY and CDR2 SVGEGT. In DNA, the CDR3 is TGTGCCAGCAGTTACGGTCGTCTCGAGACCTACGAGCAGTACTTC. Its protein product is CASSYGRLETYEQYF.

This clone has more than one count but fewer than ten. The rearrangement joins TRBV11-2 to TRBJ1-3; D ambiguous. CDR3 length equals 12 residues. Deletions cut 8 bases from V and 5 bases from J, with 10 bases between. CDR1 and CDR2 from the germline V gene are SGHAT and FQNNGV. CDR3 sequence reads: CASAGRRNTIYF. CDR3 coding DNA: TGTGCCAGCGCGGGCCGAAGAAACACCATATATTTT. The entire variable domain, with the rest obtained from reference TRBV11-2 and TRBJ1-3, is as follows: EAGVAQSPRYKIIEKRQSVAFWCNPISGHATLYWYQQILGQGPKLLIQFQNNGVVDDSQLPKDRFSAERLKGVDSTLKIQPAKLEDSAVYLCASAGRRNTIYFGEGSWLTVV.

J is TRBJ2-7 and V is TRBV6-6; 8 nucleotides agree with TRBD1. Germline V lookup: CDR1 MNHNY, CDR2 SVGAGI (reference sequence). CDR3 size: 17 residues. V lost 5 bases to trimming and J lost 0 bases; unmatched junction nucleotides: 12. The CDR3: CASSQGTGRQNSYEQYF. CDR3 DNA: TGTGCCAGCAGTCAGGGGACAGGACGCCAAAACTCCTACGAGCAGTACTTC.

In the case of this clone: At the DNA level, this CDR3 is encoded by other sequences in the same sample as well. The chain recombines TRBV12-3 or TRBV12-4 with TRBJ1-3; unclear D gene. V lost 6 bases and J 4 bases, leaving 7 bases between the germline ends. The CDR3 extends over 12 amino acids. In DNA, the CDR3 is TGTGCCAGCAGCCTCGGGGGAAACACCATATATTTT. Translating gives CASSLGGNTIYF.

This chain connects TRBV3-1 (or the pseudogene TRBV3-2) to TRBJ2-7; TRBD2 is a possible D gene (6 bases). This CDR3 is built from 17 residues. With 3 bases removed from V and 3 bases from J, the gap between germline ends came to 21 bases. From germline, CDR1 is LGHDT and CDR2 YNNKEL (reference sequence). The CDR3 sequence: CASSHQSRAGAGYEQYF. In DNA, the CDR3 is TGTGCCAGCAGCCACCAATCCCGAGCGGGCGCGGGCTACGAGCAGTACTTC.

This clone turned up a few times. This rearrangement joins TRBV7-2 to TRBJ1-2; 10 nucleotides align to TRBD1. The V and J ends lost 1 base and 4 bases, in that order; junction bases with no gene match: 9. CDR1 is SGHTA and CDR2 is FQGNSA in the germline V gene. The CDR3 consists of 17 residues. The DNA for the CDR3 is TGTGCCAGCAGCTTAGAAGCCCGGACAGGGGGAGGCTATGGCTACACCTTC. Encoded protein: CASSLEARTGGGYGYTF.

The V gene is TRBV28, the J gene TRBJ2-3, with TRBD2 as a possible D gene (5 bases). Germline V gives CDR1 MDHEN, CDR2 SYDVKM. V was cut by 2 bases and J by 1 base, with 13 bases left in between. This CDR3 has 16 residues. Here the CDR3 reads CASSLVVSGGTDTQYF. The DNA of the CDR3 is TGTGCCAGCAGTTTAGTAGTCTCCGGGGGCACAGATACGCAGTATTTT. Full variable domain (remainder filled in from reference TRBV28 and TRBJ2-3): DVKVTQSSRYLVKRTGEKVFLECVQDMDHENMFWYRQDPGLGLRLIYFSYDVKMKEKGDIPEGYSVSREKKERFSLILESASTNQTSMYLCASSLVVSGGTDTQYFGPGTRLTVL.

The chain carries TRBV5-4 and TRBJ1-1, with TRBD1 matching 8 bases. V trimming: 4 bases; J trimming: 1 base; junction bases outside the gene matches: 3. CDR1 and CDR2 (germline): SGHNT, YYREEE (reference sequence). This CDR3 comprises 14 residues. In DNA, the CDR3 is TGTGCCAGCAGCCCCGGACAGGGGAACACTGAAGCTTTCTTT. Translation gives CASSPGQGNTEAFF.

The rearrangement links TRBV28 to TRBJ1-6, with unresolved D. The CDR3 runs to 12 residues. The germline V and J ends were trimmed by 11 bases and 4 bases, with 9 bases remaining between them. Looked up from germline, CDR1 is MDHEN and CDR2 is SYDVKM. CDR3 nucleotide sequence: TGTGCCGGAGGGAGATATAATTCACCCCTCCACTTT. It translates to CAGGRYNSPLHF.

In nucleotides, the CDR3 is TGTGCCAGCGTACGGGACAGGAACACTGAAGCTTTCTTT. Translation gives CASVRDRNTEAFF. V and J are TRBV7-2 and TRBJ1-1, with TRBD1 matching 7 bases. V lost 8 bases, J lost 1 base, and 4 bases stayed unmatched. This CDR3 has 13 residues. CDR1 and CDR2 from the germline V gene are SGHTA and FQGNSA.

The chain uses TRBV9 and TRBJ2-3, with TRBD2 matching 13 bases. Per germline, CDR1 SGDLS and CDR2 YYNGEE. The V and J ends lost 0 bases and 9 bases, in that order; junction bases with no gene match: 10. The length of the CDR3 is 17 residues. This CDR3 reads CASSVARLAGGSLTQYF. The CDR3 DNA reads as TGTGCCAGCAGCGTAGCGAGACTAGCGGGAGGATCATTAACGCAGTATTTT.

The V gene is TRBV12-3 or TRBV12-4, the J gene TRBJ2-2; D unresolved. V lost 5 bases and J lost 8, with 6 bases in between. This CDR3 contains 11 residues. CDR3 bases: TGTGCCAGCAGTGCCGGTGGGGAGCTGTTTTTT. Its protein is CASSAGGELFF.

The V gene is TRBV18, the J gene TRBJ1-5; TRBD1 is a possible D gene (5 bases). In germline, CDR1 is KGHSH, CDR2 LQKENI. Deletions cut 6 bases from V and 0 bases from J, with 12 bases between. The CDR3 spans 15 residues. In DNA form, the CDR3 reads TGTGCCAGCTCTCTACAGGCAAATAGCAATCAGCCCCAGCATTTT. Its translation is CASSLQANSNQPQHF.

The chain has TRBV28 and TRBJ1-2; D may be TRBD1 (6 bases). The CDR3 totals 14 residues. The germline gives CDR1 MDHEN, CDR2 SYDVKM. Trimming shortened V by 2 bases and J by 2 bases, and 9 bases separated the two germline ends. In DNA form, the CDR3 reads TGTGCCAGCAGTTTAGAACAGGGAAACTATGGCTACACCTTC. This codes for CASSLEQGNYGYTF.

V and J are TRBV10-2 and TRBJ2-2; no clear D gene. The CDR3 is 12 residues long. V lost 5 bases and J lost 6, with 7 bases in between. In germline, CDR1 is WSHSY, CDR2 SAAADI. The CDR3 coding sequence is TGCGCCAGCAGTTATCAGGCCGGGGAGCTGTTTTTT. Protein sequence: CASSYQAGELFF.

V gene TRBV6-6 combines with J gene TRBJ1-2; D unresolved. The CDR3 has 13 amino acids. CDR1 and CDR2 (germline): MNHNY, SVGAGI (reference sequence). Deletions cut 6 bases from V and 0 bases from J, with 8 bases between. CDR3 bases: TGTGCCAGCAGCCGACTAGCTAACTATGGCTACACCTTC. It yields the protein CASSRLANYGYTF.

The CDR3 reads CASSYRGGTAYEQYF. The CDR3 DNA reads TGTGCCAGCAGTTACCGGGGGGGAACAGCCTACGAGCAGTACTTC. The rearrangement joins TRBV6-2 or TRBV6-3 to TRBJ2-7, with 8 bases matching TRBD2. V lost 2 bases to trimming and J lost 2 bases; unmatched junction nucleotides: 5. The CDR3 spans 15 residues. The germline V gene encodes CDR1 MNHEY and CDR2 SVGEGT.

The V gene is TRBV7-8, the J gene TRBJ1-5; 7 nucleotides agree with TRBD1. V lost 5 bases to trimming and J lost 9 bases; unmatched junction nucleotides: 13. This CDR3 region has 15 residues. Germline V CDR1 and CDR2: SGHVS, FQNEAQ. CDR3 region: CASSPSGGRDLPQHF. The CDR3 coding sequence is TGTGCCAGCAGCCCCTCAGGGGGTCGAGATCTGCCCCAGCATTTT. The full variable domain, with the rest looked up from reference TRBV7-8 and TRBJ1-5, is GAGVSQSPRYKVAKRGQDVALRCDPISGHVSLFWYQQALGQGPEFLTYFQNEAQLDKSGLPSDRFFAERPEGSVSTLKIQRTQQEDSAVYLCASSPSGGRDLPQHFGDGTRLSIL.

The chain couples TRBV11-2 to TRBJ2-5; TRBD2 might be the D (5 bases). The ends were cut back, 3 bases at V and 5 bases at J, with 7 bases in the middle. The CDR3 is 12 residues long. CDR1 SGHAT and CDR2 FQNNGV come from the germline V gene. The CDR3 protein is CASSFRRETQYF. CDR3 in DNA: TGTGCCAGCAGCTTCCGGAGGGAGACCCAGTACTTC.

This chain uses TRBV7-8 with TRBJ1-6; perhaps TRBD1 as D (5 bases). This CDR3 spans 14 amino acids. V was clipped by 2 bases and J by 7 bases, with 9 bases between them. Germline-derived CDR1 and CDR2 are SGHVS and FQNEAQ. The CDR3 bases are TGTGCCAGCAGCTTACCAGGGAGGAATTCACCCCTCCACTTT. Its translation: CASSLPGRNSPLHF.

The chain joins TRBV28 to TRBJ1-2; a possible D gene is TRBD1 (5 bases). Trimming took 5 bases from V and 5 from J, leaving 15 bases between them. The CDR3 is 14 residues long. The germline CDR1 and CDR2 sequences are MDHEN and SYDVKM. The CDR3, as DNA: TGTGCCAGCAGTGCAGGGATCTATAGTTATGGCTACACCTTC. This sequence encodes CASSAGIYSYGYTF.

This rearrangement joins TRBV28 to TRBJ1-2, with TRBD1 matching over 7 bases. V shed 3 bases and J 9 bases; nucleotides not matched to a gene: 7. The CDR3 sequence is 13 residues long. The germline gives CDR1 MDHEN, CDR2 SYDVKM. For the CDR3, the DNA is TGTGCCAGCAGTTTCCCCGGGACAGAGAGCTACACCTTC. Its translation is CASSFPGTESYTF.

V and J are TRBV5-8 and TRBJ1-6; 8 bases map to TRBD1. The CDR3 is 14 residues long. Germline values: CDR1 SGHTS, CDR2 YDEGEE. J lost 10 bases, V lost 5 bases, and 8 bases had no gene match. CDR3: CASRPTGDRSPLHF. The CDR3 coding sequence is TGTGCCAGCAGACCGACAGGGGATCGGTCACCCCTCCACTTT.